The rows below give T cell receptor beta chains drawn from one sample of a study of regulatory T cells in long-lasting Graves disease. TCRdb fed the multiplex PCR reads into MiXCR, producing one record per CDR3 protein. The sample carries roughly 500,000 distinct CDR3 sequences, less than 25% recorded once. Specimen: peripheral blood mononuclear cells (PBMCs), collected when the disease was refractory, from a patient treated with antithyroid drugs. These receptors came from a female donor with Graves disease. CDR3s include the opening cysteine and the closing phenylalanine or tryptophan. Fields, in order: J gene, D gene, clone size, V gene, CDR3 DNA, CDR3 protein. The D gene is left open where the match is weak. A row's size may be missing; if present it is once, few, many or a size class.

J gene: TRBJ2-7
D gene: TRBD1
clone size: NA
V gene: TRBV6-2/TRBV6-3
CDR3 DNA: TGTGCCAGCAGTTACAACAGGGGGTACGAGCAGTACTTC
CDR3 protein: CASSYNRGYEQYF

J gene: TRBJ1-5
D gene: NA
clone size: few
V gene: TRBV6-4
CDR3 DNA: TGTGCCAGCAGTTACCAGCGTTTAAGGGACACTGTCAATCAGCCCCAGCATTTT
CDR3 protein: CASSYQRLRDTVNQPQHF

J gene: TRBJ2-2
D gene: TRBD2
clone size: NA
V gene: TRBV6-1
CDR3 DNA: TGTGCCAGCATTCCTCGGGGACTAGCGGGAGGGGATTCAAACACCGGGGAGCTGTTTTTT
CDR3 protein: CASIPRGLAGGDSNTGELFF

J gene: TRBJ1-5
D gene: TRBD1
clone size: many
V gene: TRBV28
CDR3 DNA: TGTGCCAGCAGTTCTTTCGGCAGGGGGGCTAATCAGCCCCAGCATTTT
CDR3 protein: CASSSFGRGANQPQHF

J gene: TRBJ2-2
D gene: TRBD1
clone size: NA
V gene: TRBV12-5
CDR3 DNA: TGTGCTAGTGCCCCGACAGGGGGATCCGGGGAGCTGTTTTTT
CDR3 protein: CASAPTGGSGELFF

J gene: TRBJ2-3
D gene: TRBD1
clone size: few
V gene: TRBV2
CDR3 DNA: TGTGCCAGTGACAGGGGGGACACAGATACGCAGTATTTT
CDR3 protein: CASDRGDTDTQYF

J gene: TRBJ1-5
D gene: NA
clone size: few
V gene: TRBV11-2
CDR3 DNA: TGTGCCAGCAGCTTAGATGGCCAGGATAATCAGCCCCAGCATTTT
CDR3 protein: CASSLDGQDNQPQHF

J gene: TRBJ1-4
D gene: NA
clone size: NA
V gene: TRBV2
CDR3 DNA: TGTGCCAGCAGTGAACAGGGATCTAATGAAAAACTGTTTTTT
CDR3 protein: CASSEQGSNEKLFF

J gene: TRBJ2-7
D gene: TRBD2
clone size: many
V gene: TRBV3-1
CDR3 DNA: TGTGCCAGCAGCGGTCAGACTAGCGGATCCTACGAGCAGTACTTC
CDR3 protein: CASSGQTSGSYEQYF

J gene: TRBJ2-7
D gene: TRBD2
clone size: NA
V gene: TRBV6-1
CDR3 DNA: TGTGCCAGCAGCCTCGGACTAGCGGGAGTCACCTACGAGCAGTACTTC
CDR3 protein: CASSLGLAGVTYEQYF

J gene: TRBJ1-1
D gene: NA
clone size: many
V gene: TRBV28
CDR3 DNA: TGTGCCAGCAGGCCGGGGGGTGAAGCTTTCTTT
CDR3 protein: CASRPGGEAFF

J gene: TRBJ2-2
D gene: NA
clone size: many
V gene: TRBV27
CDR3 DNA: TGTGCCAGCAGTCCTTGGGACACCAACACCGGGGAGCTGTTTTTT
CDR3 protein: CASSPWDTNTGELFF

J gene: TRBJ2-2
D gene: NA
clone size: many
V gene: TRBV7-3
CDR3 DNA: TGTGCCAGCAGCTTAACGGGGACGCGGGAGCTGTTTTTT
CDR3 protein: CASSLTGTRELFF

J gene: TRBJ2-1
D gene: NA
clone size: NA
V gene: TRBV28
CDR3 DNA: TGTGCCAGCACCCCTTTGGGTGGAAGCGATGAGCAGTTCTTC
CDR3 protein: CASTPLGGSDEQFF

J gene: TRBJ1-2
D gene: TRBD1
clone size: NA
V gene: TRBV30
CDR3 DNA: TGTGCCTGGAGTGTTTTGCGGACAGGGGGTCTTGGACACACCTTC
CDR3 protein: CAWSVLRTGGLGHTF

J gene: TRBJ1-1
D gene: NA
clone size: NA
V gene: TRBV7-9
CDR3 DNA: TGTGCCAGCAGGGAACAGAATATGAACACTGAAGCTTTCTTT
CDR3 protein: CASREQNMNTEAFF